The 14 T cell receptor beta chains reported below all come from one sample, sequenced in a study of T-cell memory formation after mild COVID-19. TCRdb analysed the 5' RACE reads with MiXCR anew, one entry per CDR3 protein. The repertoire holds 40,000 to 55,000 distinct CDR3 sequences, with 7.3% as singletons. The sequenced sample consisted of PBMCs or a T cell subset sorted from them (not recorded which). The origin of the receptors is a man aged 18 to 30 who had mild COVID-19 (a few samples of this study predate the infection). Cell type and time point are not known.

This clonotype has just a few counts. The chain has TRBV5-5 and TRBJ2-5; the D call may be TRBD1 or TRBD2 (5 bases each). Trimming stripped 5 bases from V and 3 bases from J, with 17 bases between. This CDR3 comprises 15 residues. In germline, CDR1 is SGHKS, CDR2 YYEKEE (reference sequence). For the CDR3, the DNA is TGTGCCAGCAGTCATGACGGGACGGAGAAAGAGACCCAGTACTTC. It codes for CASSHDGTEKETQYF.

The chain has TRBV7-9 and TRBJ2-7, with D unresolved. The CDR3 is 12 amino acids. V lost 2 bases and J 7 bases, leaving 9 bases between the germline ends. Germline CDR1 reads SEHNR; CDR2 reads FQNEAQ (reference sequence). CDR3 in amino acids: CASSLPAGEQYF. In DNA form, the CDR3 reads TGTGCCAGCAGCTTACCGGCCGGGGAGCAGTACTTC. Combining the CDR3 with reference TRBV7-9 and TRBJ2-7 gives the whole variable domain DTGVSQNPRHKITKRGQNVTFRCDPISEHNRLYWYRQTLGQGPEFLTYFQNEAQLEKSRLLSDRFSAERPKGSFSTLEIQRTEQGDSAMYLCASSLPAGEQYFGPGTRLTVT.

The chain combines TRBV11-2 with TRBJ1-1; D unclear. V lost 3 bases to trimming and J lost 7 bases, with 9 bases between them. The CDR3 runs to 12 residues. Germline-derived CDR1 and CDR2 are SGHAT and FQNNGV. The CDR3 DNA reads TGTGCCAGCAGCTTCCCACGGAGTGAAGCTTTCTTT. Translation: CASSFPRSEAFF.

The chain has TRBV5-1 and TRBJ2-2; no clear D. The CDR3 has 19 amino acids. CDR1 SGHRS and CDR2 YFSETQ come from the germline V gene. Trimming stripped 0 bases from V and 8 bases from J, with 26 bases between. CDR3 nucleotide sequence: TGCGCCAGCAGCTTGGCTCCAGGAACTCCACCTTCACCTCGTGGGGAGCTGTTTTTT. Its translation is CASSLAPGTPPSPRGELFF.

The chain links TRBV3-1 to TRBJ1-6; possibly TRBD1 for D (5 bases). CDR1 and CDR2 from the germline V gene are LGHDT and YNNKEL (reference sequence). Deletions cut 7 bases from V and 7 bases from J, with 14 bases between. This CDR3 comprises 14 residues. Here the CDR3 reads CASTPGRGNSPLHF. CDR3 sequence (DNA): TGTGCCAGCACACCGGGACGGGGGAATTCACCCCTCCACTTT.

This clonotype appeared a few times. The J gene is TRBJ2-7, the V gene TRBV7-2; either TRBD1 or TRBD2 may fit D (6 bases each). The CDR3 contains 16 residues. V was trimmed by 3 bases and J by 3 bases, leaving 18 bases between them. Germline V lookup: CDR1 SGHTA, CDR2 FQGNSA. CDR3 region: CASSFGLYRASYEQYV. The DNA of the CDR3 is TGTGCCAGCAGCTTTGGACTATACAGGGCGAGCTACGAGCAGTACGTC.

This chain links TRBV7-2 with TRBJ1-2, with TRBD1 matching over 9 bases. CDR3 length equals 15 residues. Looked up from germline, CDR1 is SGHTA and CDR2 is FQGNSA. Losses at the gene ends were 5 bases for V and 4 bases for J; bases not matched to a gene: 8. This CDR3 reads CASSESGTGFYGYTF. The DNA of the CDR3 is TGTGCCAGCAGCGAGTCCGGGACAGGGTTCTATGGCTACACCTTC.

This clonotype was counted ten times or more. The chain carries TRBV7-2 and TRBJ2-3, with 7 positions matching TRBD1. Per germline, CDR1 SGHTA and CDR2 FQGNSA. Germline trimming cut 10 bases from V and 1 base from J; bases unmatched to any gene: 2. This CDR3 has 12 residues. CDR3 sequence (DNA): TGTGCCACCGACAGGGGCACAGATACGCAGTATTTT. As protein: CATDRGTDTQYF.

This clonotype turned up a few times. This chain connects TRBV7-2 to TRBJ2-5, with D possibly being TRBD1 or TRBD2 (6 bases each). The CDR3 contains 15 residues. The germline V gene has CDR1 SGHTA and CDR2 FQGNSA. V lost 5 bases and J lost 6, with 19 bases in between. This CDR3 is CASSPSVQGGKTQYF. The CDR3 bases are TGTGCCAGCAGCCCTTCGGTTCAAGGGGGGAAGACCCAGTACTTC.

This clonotype was detected ten times or more. The CDR3 is CASSQNLPSGGYNEQFF. The DNA for the CDR3 is TGTGCCAGCAGCCAAAACTTACCTAGCGGGGGATACAATGAGCAGTTCTTC. The chain recombines TRBV4-2 with TRBJ2-1; 10 nucleotides match TRBD2. Trimming took 2 bases from V and 4 from J; bases not matched to a gene: 8. The CDR3 sequence is 17 residues long. Germline-derived CDR1 and CDR2 are LGHNA and YNFKEQ.

This clonotype has a handful of counts. One end of the junction does not line up with germline, which may come from a read error. The CDR3 region is CSVVSHEKDAQYF. DNA for the CDR3: TGCAGCGTTGTATCACATGAGAAAGATGCGCAGTATTTT. This sequence joins TRBV29-1 and TRBJ2-3; no firm D call. CDR3 size: 13 residues. Germline values: CDR1 SQVTM, CDR2 ANQGSEA.

In its sample, this clonotype was seen many times. This chain joins TRBV29-1 and TRBJ1-2; D is unclear. Germline CDR1 is SQVTM and CDR2 is ANQGSEA. The CDR3 length is 14 residues. The V and J ends lost 3 bases and 3 bases respectively, with 14 bases between them. The CDR3 nucleotides are TGCAGCGTTGAGCCCAGGCTAGCTGACTATGGCTACACCTTC. This gives the protein CSVEPRLADYGYTF. The whole variable domain, filled in from reference TRBV29-1 and TRBJ1-2, reads SAVISQKPSRDICQRGTSLTIQCQVDSQVTMMFWYRQQPGQSLTLIATANQGSEATYESGFVIDKFPISRPNLTFSTLTVSNMSPEDSSIYLCSVEPRLADYGYTFGSGTRLTVV.

This clonotype was observed at least ten times. V gene TRBV4-2 combines with J gene TRBJ2-2; D is undetermined. The CDR3 length is 14 residues. The germline V and J ends were trimmed by 0 bases and 7 bases, with 9 bases remaining between them. From germline, CDR1 is LGHNA and CDR2 YNFKEQ. This CDR3 reads CASSQDQSIGELFF. CDR3 in DNA: TGTGCCAGCAGCCAAGATCAATCTATCGGGGAGCTGTTTTTT.

This clonotype has a handful of counts. The CDR3 reads CASSSGPYRLTDTQYF. DNA for the CDR3: TGTGCCAGCAGCTCCGGCCCTTACCGGCTCACAGATACGCAGTATTTT. This chain joins TRBV12-3 or TRBV12-4 and TRBJ2-3, with D uncertain. With 6 bases removed from V and 2 bases from J, the gap between germline ends came to 18 bases. CDR3 length equals 16 residues.